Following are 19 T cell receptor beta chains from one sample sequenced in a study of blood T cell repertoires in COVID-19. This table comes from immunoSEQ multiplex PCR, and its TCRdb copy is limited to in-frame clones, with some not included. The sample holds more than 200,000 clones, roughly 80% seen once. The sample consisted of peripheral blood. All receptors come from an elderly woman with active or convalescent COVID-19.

This CDR3 is CASSSDGTEGQPQHF. The DNA of the CDR3 is TGCGCCAGCAGCTCTGACGGGACAGAGGGCCAGCCCCAGCATTTT. V usage is TRBV5-1 and J usage is TRBJ1-5; 7 nucleotides align to TRBD1. V shed 3 bases and J 7 bases; nucleotides not matched to a gene: 10. The CDR3 spans 15 residues. Per the germline V gene, CDR1 is SGHRS and CDR2 is YFSETQ.

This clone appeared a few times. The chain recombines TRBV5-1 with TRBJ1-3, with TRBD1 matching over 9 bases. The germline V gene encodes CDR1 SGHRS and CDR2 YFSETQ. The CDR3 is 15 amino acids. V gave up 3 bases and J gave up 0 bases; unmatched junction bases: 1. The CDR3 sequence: CASSWTGVSGNTIYF. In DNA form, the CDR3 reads TGCGCCAGCAGCTGGACAGGGGTCTCTGGAAACACCATATATTTT.

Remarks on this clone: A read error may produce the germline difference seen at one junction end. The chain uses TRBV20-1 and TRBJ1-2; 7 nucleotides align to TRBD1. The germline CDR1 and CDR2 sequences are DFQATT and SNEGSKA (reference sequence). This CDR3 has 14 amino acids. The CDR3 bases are TGCAGTGCTAGTTCGGCAACAGGGGTTTATGGCCACACCTTC. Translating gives CSASSATGVYGHTF.

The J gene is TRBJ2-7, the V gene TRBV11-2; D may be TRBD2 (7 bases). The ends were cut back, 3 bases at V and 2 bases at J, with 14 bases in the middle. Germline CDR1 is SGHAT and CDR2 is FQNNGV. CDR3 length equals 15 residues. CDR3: CASSLVSGGTYEQYF. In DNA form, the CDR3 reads TGTGCCAGCAGCTTGGTTTCGGGGGGCACCTACGAGCAGTACTTC.

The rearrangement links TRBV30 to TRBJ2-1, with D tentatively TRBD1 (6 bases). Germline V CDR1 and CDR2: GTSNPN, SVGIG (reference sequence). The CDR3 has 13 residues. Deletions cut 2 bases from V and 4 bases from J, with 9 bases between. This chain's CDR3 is CAWSRTEYNEQFF. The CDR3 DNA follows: TGTGCCTGGAGTCGGACAGAGTACAATGAGCAGTTCTTC.

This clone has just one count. The DNA for the CDR3 is TGTGCCAGCAGTTCACAGGGCTTTAATCAGCCCCAGCATTTT. Protein: CASSSQGFNQPQHF. The V and J genes are TRBV2 and TRBJ1-5, with D perhaps matching TRBD1 (6 bases). V was clipped by 5 bases and J by 4 bases, with 12 bases between them. Per germline, CDR1 SNHLY and CDR2 FYNNEI. The CDR3 contains 14 residues.

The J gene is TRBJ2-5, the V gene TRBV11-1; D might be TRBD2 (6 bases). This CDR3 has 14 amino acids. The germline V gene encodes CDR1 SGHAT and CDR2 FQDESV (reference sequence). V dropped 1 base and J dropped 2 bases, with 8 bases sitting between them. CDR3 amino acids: CASSLGAGQETQYF. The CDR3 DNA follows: TGTGCCAGCAGCTTAGGGGCGGGACAAGAGACCCAGTACTTC.

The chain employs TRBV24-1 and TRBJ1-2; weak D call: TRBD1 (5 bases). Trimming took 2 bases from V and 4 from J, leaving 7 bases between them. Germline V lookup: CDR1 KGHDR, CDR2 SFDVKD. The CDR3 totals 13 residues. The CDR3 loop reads CATSDSQGYGYTF. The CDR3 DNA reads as TGTGCCACCAGTGATTCCCAGGGCTATGGCTACACCTTC.

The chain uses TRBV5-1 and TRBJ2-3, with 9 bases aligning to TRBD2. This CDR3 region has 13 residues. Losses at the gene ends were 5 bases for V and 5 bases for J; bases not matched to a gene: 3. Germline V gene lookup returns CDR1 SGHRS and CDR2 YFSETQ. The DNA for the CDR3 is TGCGCCAGCAGGCTAGCGGGACTAGATACGCAGTATTTT. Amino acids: CASRLAGLDTQYF.

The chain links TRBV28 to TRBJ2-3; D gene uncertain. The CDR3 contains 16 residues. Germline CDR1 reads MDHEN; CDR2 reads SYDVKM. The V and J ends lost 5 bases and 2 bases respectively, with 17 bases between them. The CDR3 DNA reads TGTGCCAGCAGTCCATTGTCCACTTATAACACAGATACGCAGTATTTT. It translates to CASSPLSTYNTDTQYF.

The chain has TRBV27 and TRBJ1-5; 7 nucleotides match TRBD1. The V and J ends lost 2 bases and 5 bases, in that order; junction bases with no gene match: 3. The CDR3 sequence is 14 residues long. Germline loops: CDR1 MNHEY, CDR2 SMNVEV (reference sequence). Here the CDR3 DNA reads TGTGCCAGCAGTTTACAGGGGGAACATCAGCCCCAGCATTTT. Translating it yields CASSLQGEHQPQHF.

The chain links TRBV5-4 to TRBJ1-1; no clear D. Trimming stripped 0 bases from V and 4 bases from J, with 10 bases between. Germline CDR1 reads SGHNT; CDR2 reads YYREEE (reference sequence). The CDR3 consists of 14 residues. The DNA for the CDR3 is TGTGCCAGCAGCTTGGTCGGGTTTGGCACTGAAGCTTTCTTT. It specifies CASSLVGFGTEAFF.

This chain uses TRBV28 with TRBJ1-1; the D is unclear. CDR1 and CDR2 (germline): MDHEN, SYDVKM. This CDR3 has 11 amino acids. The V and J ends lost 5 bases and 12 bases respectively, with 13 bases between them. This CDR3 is CASSPPGRTFF. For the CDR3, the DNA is TGTGCCAGCAGTCCCCCCGGCAGGACTTTCTTT.

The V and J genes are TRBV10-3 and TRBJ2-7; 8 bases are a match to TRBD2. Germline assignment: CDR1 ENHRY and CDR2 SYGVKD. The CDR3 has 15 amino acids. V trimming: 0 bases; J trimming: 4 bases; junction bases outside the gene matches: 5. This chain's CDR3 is CAISESHGRAYEQYF. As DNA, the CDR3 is TGTGCCATCAGTGAGTCCCACGGGAGGGCTTACGAGCAGTACTTC.

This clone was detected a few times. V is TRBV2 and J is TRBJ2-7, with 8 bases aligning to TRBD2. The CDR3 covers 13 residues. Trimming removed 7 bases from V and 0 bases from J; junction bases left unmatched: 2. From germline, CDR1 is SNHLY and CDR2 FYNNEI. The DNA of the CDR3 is TGTGCCAGCACGGGAGGGCTCTCCTACGAGCAGTACTTC. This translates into CASTGGLSYEQYF.

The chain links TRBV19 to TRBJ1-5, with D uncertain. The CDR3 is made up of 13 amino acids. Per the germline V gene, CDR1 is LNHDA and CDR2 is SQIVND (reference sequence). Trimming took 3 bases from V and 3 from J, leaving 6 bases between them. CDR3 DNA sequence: TGTGCCAGTAGTATTAATCCCAATCAGCCCCAGCATTTT. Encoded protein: CASSINPNQPQHF.

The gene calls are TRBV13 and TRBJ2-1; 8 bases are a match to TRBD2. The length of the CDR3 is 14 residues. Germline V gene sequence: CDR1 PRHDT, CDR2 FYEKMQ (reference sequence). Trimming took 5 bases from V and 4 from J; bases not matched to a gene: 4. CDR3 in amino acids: CASSKGLDYNEQFF. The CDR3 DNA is TGTGCCAGCAGCAAGGGACTAGATTACAATGAGCAGTTCTTC.

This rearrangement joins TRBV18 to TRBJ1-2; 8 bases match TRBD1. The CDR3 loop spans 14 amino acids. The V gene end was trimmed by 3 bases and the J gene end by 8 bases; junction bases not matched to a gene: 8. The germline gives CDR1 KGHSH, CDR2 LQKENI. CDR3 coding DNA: TGTGCCAGCTCACCCCCAGGGGGCGCACAAGGCTACACCTTC. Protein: CASSPPGGAQGYTF. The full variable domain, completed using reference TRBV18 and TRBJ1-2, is NAGVMQNPRHLVRRRGQEARLRCSPMKGHSHVYWYRQLPEEGLKFMVYLQKENIIDESGMPKERFSAEFPKEGPSILRIQQVVRGDSAAYFCASSPPGGAQGYTFGSGTRLTVV.

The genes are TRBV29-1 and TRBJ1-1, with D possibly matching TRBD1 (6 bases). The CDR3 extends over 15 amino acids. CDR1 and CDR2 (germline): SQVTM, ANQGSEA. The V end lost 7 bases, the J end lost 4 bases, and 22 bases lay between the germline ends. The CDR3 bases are TGCAGCGCCGCTTTTACCAGGGGACCTGGCACTGAAGCTTTCTTT. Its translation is CSAAFTRGPGTEAFF.